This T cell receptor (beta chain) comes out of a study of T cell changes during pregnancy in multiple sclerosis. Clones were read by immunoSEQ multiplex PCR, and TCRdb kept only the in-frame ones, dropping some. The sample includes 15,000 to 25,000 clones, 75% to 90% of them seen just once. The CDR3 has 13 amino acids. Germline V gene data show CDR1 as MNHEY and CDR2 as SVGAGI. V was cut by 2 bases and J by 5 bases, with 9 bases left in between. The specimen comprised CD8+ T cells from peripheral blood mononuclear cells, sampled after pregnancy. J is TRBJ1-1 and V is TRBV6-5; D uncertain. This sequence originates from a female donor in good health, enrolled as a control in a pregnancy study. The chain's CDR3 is CASSYVVNTEAFF. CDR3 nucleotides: TGTGCCAGCAGTTACGTCGTAAATACTGAAGCTTTCTTT.